Each of the 30 T cell receptor beta chains below was sequenced from the same sample in a study of PD-1 blockade in classical Hodgkin lymphoma. Using immunoSEQ multiplex PCR, the repertoire was profiled, and TCRdb retains in-frame clones only, with some absent. The sample includes more than 75,000 clones, 85% to 95% of them seen just once. Specified time point: cycle 4 day 1 (C4D1), after less than seven weeks of nivolumab. Each patient's relapse followed autologous stem cell transplantation, and brentuximab vedotin exposure varied. Sequencing was performed on peripheral blood mononuclear cells (PBMCs), taken before the fourth cycle of nivolumab. The receptor set was obtained from a human donor with classical Hodgkin lymphoma.

The rearrangement links TRBV27 to TRBJ2-2; a weak D match, TRBD2 (6 bases). Germline V gives CDR1 MNHEY, CDR2 SMNVEV (reference sequence). Trimming took 3 bases from V and 6 from J, leaving 8 bases between them. The CDR3 loop spans 13 amino acids. CDR3 sequence: CASSFLAPGELFF. The CDR3 DNA follows: TGTGCCAGCAGTTTCCTAGCGCCCGGGGAGCTGTTTTTT.

The chain recombines TRBV6-1 with TRBJ2-1; weak D call: TRBD2 (5 bases). The V end lost 3 bases, the J end lost 4 bases, and 13 bases lay between the germline ends. Per the germline V gene, CDR1 is MNHNS and CDR2 is SASEGT. The CDR3 consists of 15 residues. The DNA of the CDR3 is TGTGCCAGCAGTGAGGTAGCGCAGTCTTACAATGAGCAGTTCTTC. As protein: CASSEVAQSYNEQFF.

This clone showed up just once. This chain connects TRBV11-2 to TRBJ2-5, with 10 nucleotides matching TRBD2. The CDR3 is 16 amino acids. CDR1 is SGHAT and CDR2 is FQNNGV in the germline V gene. Germline trimming cut 2 bases from V and 2 bases from J; bases unmatched to any gene: 5. In nucleotides, the CDR3 is TGTGCCAGCAGCTTACCCCGGACTAGCGGACAAGAGACCCAGTACTTC. Its protein product is CASSLPRTSGQETQYF.

The CDR3 DNA sequence: TGTGCCTGGTTGCAGGTTGAAGCTTTCTTT. As protein: CAWLQVEAFF. The chain couples TRBV30 to TRBJ1-1; D remains unclear. CDR1 and CDR2 (germline): GTSNPN, SVGIG (reference sequence). This CDR3 has 10 residues. The V gene lost 5 bases and the J gene lost 7 bases, with 8 bases spanning the gap.

This rearrangement joins TRBV23-1 to TRBJ2-7, with 7 bases matching TRBD1. Being an ORF, TRBV23-1 has a function that is uncertain. The ends lost 3 bases at V and 4 bases at J; junction bases unmatched: 15. This CDR3 contains 17 residues. CDR3 nucleotide sequence: TGCGCCAGCAGTCACTCCTCCCGGGACAGAAACTTTTACGAGCAGTACTTC. This codes for CASSHSSRDRNFYEQYF.

This clone was seen only once. V and J are TRBV29-1 and TRBJ2-7, with D possibly being TRBD1 (6 bases). Germline CDR1 is SQVTM and CDR2 is ANQGSEA. The CDR3 runs 10 residues. Trimming stripped 7 bases from V and 11 bases from J, with 15 bases between. CDR3 bases: TGCAGCGGGAGGTGGGACACAGAGTACTTC. Residues: CSGRWDTEYF.

The rearrangement joins TRBV27 to TRBJ2-7, with D perhaps assigned TRBD1 or TRBD2 (5 bases each). Germline V CDR1 and CDR2: MNHEY, SMNVEV (reference sequence). Deletions cut 6 bases from V and 3 bases from J, with 9 bases between. This CDR3 spans 12 amino acids. The CDR3 DNA reads as TGTGCCAGCAGGGGGGTAAACTACGAGCAGTACTTC. Its protein is CASRGVNYEQYF.

The gene calls are TRBV9 and TRBJ1-1; tentative D call: TRBD1 (5 bases). The germline V gene has CDR1 SGDLS and CDR2 YYNGEE. The CDR3 is 18 residues long. Trimming took 4 bases from V and 5 from J, leaving 27 bases between them. The CDR3 is CASSPHTGPLGLRTEAFF. The DNA of the CDR3 is TGTGCCAGCAGCCCCCATACAGGCCCCCTCGGGCTGAGGACTGAAGCTTTCTTT.

This clone was seen once. The V call is TRBV27, the J call TRBJ1-1; maybe TRBD1 (6 bases). Germline V gives CDR1 MNHEY, CDR2 SMNVEV (reference sequence). CDR3 length equals 15 residues. Trimming removed 1 base from V and 6 bases from J, with 15 bases in between. The CDR3 DNA is TGTGCCAGCAGTTTATATGGGGGCGGGCCAGCTGAAGCTTTCTTT. This encodes CASSLYGGGPAEAFF.

V gene TRBV5-3 combines with J gene TRBJ2-7; the D is unclear. TRBV5-3 is an ORF; its function is uncertain. Trimming cost V 4 bases and J 3 bases, with 20 bases left between them. The CDR3 has 16 amino acids. The CDR3, as DNA: TGTGCCAGAAGCGGGCTCTGGACCCAGCTAGACTACGAGCAGTACTTC. Protein sequence: CARSGLWTQLDYEQYF.

The chain carries TRBV29-1 and TRBJ2-7; D is possibly TRBD2 (5 bases). This CDR3 has 12 residues. Germline V gives CDR1 SQVTM, CDR2 ANQGSEA. V lost 6 bases and J lost 3, with 12 bases in between. This CDR3 reads CSVRDWDYEQYF. DNA for the CDR3: TGCAGCGTCCGGGATTGGGACTACGAGCAGTACTTC.

The chain is built from TRBV6-1 and TRBJ1-1; TRBD1 is a possible D gene (6 bases). The V gene's germline CDR1 is MNHNS and CDR2 SASEGT. The CDR3 runs to 15 residues. V lost 2 bases to trimming and J lost 1 base, with 11 bases between them. The CDR3 nucleotides read TGTGCCAGCAGTGAAACGGGACACAGGAACACTGAAGCTTTCTTT. This encodes CASSETGHRNTEAFF.

The chain couples TRBV7-6 to TRBJ2-2; a possible D gene is TRBD2 (6 bases). Trimming left V 1 base short and J 4 bases short, with 10 bases between. CDR3 length: 15 amino acids. CDR1 and CDR2 (germline): SGHVS, FNYEAQ. CDR3 amino acids: CASSLGLASTGELFF. CDR3 sequence (DNA): TGTGCCAGCAGCTTAGGTCTAGCGAGCACCGGGGAGCTGTTTTTT. Filled out from reference TRBV7-6 and TRBJ2-2, the complete variable domain reads GAGVSQSPRYKVTKRGQDVALRCDPISGHVSLYWYRQALGQGPEFLTYFNYEAQQDKSGLPNDRFSAERPEGSISTLTIQRTEQRDSAMYRCASSLGLASTGELFFGEGSRLTVL.

The chain is built from TRBV4-2 and TRBJ2-1; 11 bases are a match to TRBD2. Losses at the gene ends were 7 bases for V and 7 bases for J; bases not matched to a gene: 9. The CDR3 has 15 residues. Germline-derived CDR1 and CDR2 are LGHNA and YNFKEQ. The chain's CDR3 is CASTLLAGVMNEQFF. CDR3 nucleotides: TGTGCCAGCACCCTACTAGCGGGAGTTATGAATGAGCAGTTCTTC.

This chain connects TRBV5-1 to TRBJ1-1; TRBD1 agrees at 9 bases. The CDR3 is made up of 15 amino acids. V shed 1 base, J shed 5 bases, and the junction held 6 bases outside the gene matches. Germline assignment: CDR1 SGHRS and CDR2 YFSETQ. This CDR3 reads CASSLLVDRGTEAFF. DNA of the CDR3: TGCGCCAGCAGCTTGCTAGTCGACAGGGGGACTGAAGCTTTCTTT.

The chain combines TRBV5-1 with TRBJ2-7; a possible D gene is TRBD1 (5 bases). The CDR3 contains 11 residues. Germline V gives CDR1 SGHRS, CDR2 YFSETQ. V lost 2 bases to trimming and J lost 9 bases, with 9 bases between them. The CDR3 DNA reads as TGCGCCAGCAGCTTCGACAGTGTGCAGTACTTC. Amino acid sequence: CASSFDSVQYF.

The chain uses TRBV2 and TRBJ2-2; D is perhaps TRBD2 (6 bases). The germline V gene has CDR1 SNHLY and CDR2 FYNNEI. The CDR3 is 15 residues long. The V and J ends lost 4 bases and 3 bases respectively, with 12 bases between them. Here the CDR3 DNA reads TGTGCCAGCAGTGGGTCCGGAGGGGACACCGGGGAGCTGTTTTTT. As protein: CASSGSGGDTGELFF.

The chain recombines TRBV30 with TRBJ2-7, with D unresolved. Trimming cost V 2 bases and J 2 bases, with 4 bases left between them. The CDR3 contains 11 residues. The germline CDR1 and CDR2 sequences are GTSNPN and SVGIG (reference sequence). For the CDR3, the DNA is TGTGCCTGGAGTCACCCCTACGAGCAGTACTTC. This codes for CAWSHPYEQYF.

The V gene is TRBV28, the J gene TRBJ1-5, with D possibly being TRBD1 (6 bases). Germline V lookup: CDR1 MDHEN, CDR2 SYDVKM. V lost 10 bases, J lost 4 bases, and 26 bases lay in between. This CDR3 comprises 17 residues. Here the CDR3 DNA reads TGTGCCACACGACGGACGTCGGAAATGAGGGGGAATCAGCCCCAGCATTTT. This sequence encodes CATRRTSEMRGNQPQHF. Supplemented by reference TRBV28 and TRBJ1-5, the full variable domain reads DVKVTQSSRYLVKRTGEKVFLECVQDMDHENMFWYRQDPGLGLRLIYFSYDVKMKEKGDIPEGYSVSREKKERFSLILESASTNQTSMYLCATRRTSEMRGNQPQHFGDGTRLSIL.

This chain uses TRBV10-3 with TRBJ2-7; 7 bases are shared with TRBD2. V lost 3 bases, J lost 5 bases, and 4 bases stayed unmatched. The CDR3 spans 13 residues. The V gene's germline CDR1 is ENHRY and CDR2 SYGVKD. The CDR3 region is CAISDNAGDEQYF. In nucleotides, the CDR3 is TGTGCCATCAGTGACAATGCGGGAGACGAGCAGTACTTC.

This chain links TRBV18 with TRBJ1-1; no clear D gene. The germline CDR1 and CDR2 sequences are KGHSH and LQKENI. The ends were cut back, 8 bases at V and 1 base at J, with 8 bases in the middle. There are 12 residues in the CDR3. The CDR3 DNA reads as TGTGCCAGCCAAGCTCGGAACACTGAAGCTTTCTTT. Amino acids: CASQARNTEAFF.

The chain has TRBV6-5 and TRBJ1-2; D gene uncertain. The CDR3 is 10 amino acids. Germline assignment: CDR1 MNHEY and CDR2 SVGAGI. CDR3 sequence reads: CGTYNYGYTF. The CDR3 nucleotides are TGTGGTACCTATAACTATGGCTACACCTTC.

V gene TRBV6-5 combines with J gene TRBJ2-1, with 9 positions matching TRBD1. The CDR3 runs to 16 residues. Germline trimming cut 2 bases from V and 5 bases from J; bases unmatched to any gene: 7. Germline V gene data show CDR1 as MNHEY and CDR2 as SVGAGI. The chain's CDR3 is CASSYAGTGLDNEQFF. The CDR3 DNA sequence: TGTGCCAGCAGTTACGCCGGGACAGGGTTAGACAATGAGCAGTTCTTC.

The chain employs TRBV15 and TRBJ2-1; 9 bases match TRBD2. The CDR3 length is 16 residues. Germline trimming cut 0 bases from V and 8 bases from J; bases unmatched to any gene: 8. Germline V gene lookup returns CDR1 LNHNV and CDR2 YYDKDF (reference sequence). The CDR3 spells CATSRDNGGRVDEQFF. The CDR3 DNA is TGTGCCACCAGCAGAGATAATGGCGGGAGGGTTGATGAGCAGTTCTTC.

This clone was recorded only once. The J gene is TRBJ2-7, the V gene TRBV5-1; no clear D gene. Germline CDR1 is SGHRS and CDR2 is YFSETQ. The CDR3 sequence is 14 residues long. Trimming cost V 1 base and J 3 bases, with 11 bases left between them. Written as DNA, the CDR3 is TGCGCCAGCAGCTTGTCAGGATCAAGCTACGAGCAGTACTTC. It translates to CASSLSGSSYEQYF.

This clone was picked up a small number of times. The V and J genes are TRBV20-1 and TRBJ1-1; the D is unclear. The CDR3 is made up of 10 amino acids. Germline V gene sequence: CDR1 DFQATT, CDR2 SNEGSKA (reference sequence). Trimming left V 4 bases short and J 5 bases short, with 5 bases between. CDR3 nucleotide sequence: TGCAGTGCTACCCGGACTGAAGCTTTCTTT. Protein: CSATRTEAFF.

The rearrangement joins TRBV5-1 to TRBJ2-7; TRBD1 is a possible D gene (5 bases). Trimming stripped 5 bases from V and 2 bases from J, with 17 bases between. Germline V lookup: CDR1 SGHRS, CDR2 YFSETQ. This CDR3 has 15 amino acids. CDR3 protein: CASRNAGPNAYEQYF. The CDR3 bases are TGCGCCAGCAGGAATGCAGGGCCCAATGCCTACGAGCAGTACTTC.

The chain carries TRBV30 and TRBJ2-2, with 7 nucleotides matching TRBD1. V shed 8 bases, J shed 3 bases, and the junction held 6 bases outside the gene matches. The CDR3 totals 13 residues. Germline V gene data show CDR1 as GTSNPN and CDR2 as SVGIG (reference sequence). This CDR3 is CAHRGPYTGELFF. In DNA, the CDR3 is TGTGCCCACAGGGGCCCCTACACCGGGGAGCTGTTTTTT.

V gene TRBV5-1 combines with J gene TRBJ2-1, with 9 bases lining up with TRBD1. The CDR3 is made up of 14 amino acids. V shed 4 bases and J 4 bases; nucleotides not matched to a gene: 3. Germline-derived CDR1 and CDR2 are SGHRS and YFSETQ. The DNA for the CDR3 is TGCGCCAGCAGCGGGGGACAGGGATACAATGAGCAGTTCTTC. This sequence encodes CASSGGQGYNEQFF. The whole variable domain, filled in from reference TRBV5-1 and TRBJ2-1, reads KAGVTQTPRYLIKTRGQQVTLSCSPISGHRSVSWYQQTPGQGLQFLFEYFSETQRNKGNFPGRFSGRQFSNSRSEMNVSTLELGDSALYLCASSGGQGYNEQFFGPGTRLTVL.

The gene calls are TRBV29-1 and TRBJ1-1; 10 bases are a match to TRBD1. The V and J ends lost 4 bases and 5 bases, in that order; junction bases with no gene match: 4. CDR3 length: 13 residues. Germline loops: CDR1 SQVTM, CDR2 ANQGSEA. DNA of the CDR3: TGCAGCGTTGGGACAGGGGGAAGGACTGAAGCTTTCTTT. Protein: CSVGTGGRTEAFF. Using reference TRBV29-1 and TRBJ1-1 for the parts outside the CDR3, the full variable domain is SAVISQKPSRDICQRGTSLTIQCQVDSQVTMMFWYRQQPGQSLTLIATANQGSEATYESGFVIDKFPISRPNLTFSTLTVSNMSPEDSSIYLCSVGTGGRTEAFFGQGTRLTVV.